This TCR beta chain was documented in a study of shared clonotypes between healthy human individuals. Across the study: Per donor, CD8 memory used one plate, CD8 naive used two, CD4 memory used three and CD4 naive used three.

Germline CDR1 SGHTA, CDR2 FQGNSA. Trimming shortened V by 0 bases and J by 4 bases, and 12 bases separated the two germline ends. The CDR3 runs to 15 residues. CD4+ cells underwent separation, giving CD45RA+ naive and CD45RA-negative memory subsets. Study-wide points: Clonotype sharing among donors was thought likely to change with sequencing depth.

Regarding this clone: The antigen is not known.

Per the original data handling: From ImmunoSEQ came sequences covering only the junction and carrying no quality scores, so filtering differed. TCRdb keeps only in-frame clones here, not all; method: immunoSEQ multiplex PCR. The DNA was the basis for D and trimming; V, J and clone size are from that table. The sample includes roughly 1.4 million clones, approximately 98.5% of them seen just once. The V gene is TRBV7-2, the J gene TRBJ1-2, with a tentative D call TRBD1 (6 bases). Sample: naive CD4+ T cells sorted from blood. As to subset: CD45RA+ positively selected. The TCR was taken from a man in his thirties or forties in good health. The CDR3 here is CASSLAWGLGYGYTF. DNA for the CDR3: TGTGCCAGCAGCTTAGCATGGGGGCTGGGCTATGGCTACACCTTC.